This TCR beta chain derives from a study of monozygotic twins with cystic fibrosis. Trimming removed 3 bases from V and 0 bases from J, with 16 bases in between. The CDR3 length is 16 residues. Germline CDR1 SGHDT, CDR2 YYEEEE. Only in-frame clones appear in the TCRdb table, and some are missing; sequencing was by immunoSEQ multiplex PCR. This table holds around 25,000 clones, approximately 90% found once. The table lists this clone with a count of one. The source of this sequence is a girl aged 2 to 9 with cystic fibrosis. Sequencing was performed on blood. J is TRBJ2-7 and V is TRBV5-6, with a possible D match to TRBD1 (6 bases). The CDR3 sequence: CASSWVGAGISYEQYF. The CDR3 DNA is TGTGCCAGCAGCTGGGTGGGGGCTGGTATCTCCTACGAGCAGTACTTC. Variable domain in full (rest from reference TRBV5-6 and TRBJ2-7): DAGVTQSPTHLIKTRGQQVTLRCSPKSGHDTVSWYQQALGQGPQFIFQYYEEEERQRGNFPDRFSGHQFPNYSSELNVNALLLGDSALYLCASSWVGAGISYEQYFGPGTRLTVT.